The 8 T cell receptor beta chains below were found in one sample sequenced in a study of CXCR3-negative and CXCR3-positive naive CD8 T cells. Preparation of TRB cDNA libraries relied on 5' RACE carrying UMI labels. TCRdb reprocessed the 5' RACE reads and keeps a single row for each CDR3 protein, giving no DNA. In total, the table holds about 120,000 distinct CDR3 sequences. Sequencing was performed on naive CXCR3- CD8+ T cells from blood. As to subset: CD45RO-CCR7+CD27+CD95- naive CD8+ T cells lacking CXCR3 (TNR3-). Receptors were obtained from a human donor in good health. Some clones in this sample may be carry-over from other donors' samples.

V is TRBV11-2 and J is TRBJ2-1; TCRdb names TRBD2, which stays unverified in the absence of DNA. CDR1 is SGHAT, CDR2 FQNNGV, per germline. The CDR3 runs 16 residues. The chain's CDR3 is CASSLVGLATYNEQFF. The full variable domain, rest sourced from reference TRBV11-2 and TRBJ2-1, is EAGVAQSPRYKIIEKRQSVAFWCNPISGHATLYWYQQILGQGPKLLIQFQNNGVVDDSQLPKDRFSAERLKGVDSTLKIQPAKLEDSAVYLCASSLVGLATYNEQFFGPGTRLTVL.

V usage is TRBV4-3 and J usage is TRBJ1-1; checking the TCRdb D call of TRBD1 is not possible without DNA. There are 16 residues in the CDR3. CDR1 is LGHNA and CDR2 is YSLEER in the germline V gene. The CDR3 region is CASSQDTGYVGTEAFF.

This sequence joins TRBV7-6 and TRBJ2-1; the TRBD1 assignment by TCRdb is unverifiable without DNA. The CDR3 is made up of 15 amino acids. Per germline, CDR1 SGHVS and CDR2 FNYEAQ. The CDR3 loop reads CASSLVPGWVNEQFF. Full variable domain (remainder filled in from reference TRBV7-6 and TRBJ2-1): GAGVSQSPRYKVTKRGQDVALRCDPISGHVSLYWYRQALGQGPEFLTYFNYEAQQDKSGLPNDRFSAERPEGSISTLTIQRTEQRDSAMYRCASSLVPGWVNEQFFGPGTRLTVL.

The chain uses TRBV28 and TRBJ2-7; absent DNA, TCRdb's TRBD2 call cannot be checked. This CDR3 is 17 amino acids long. Germline lookup yields CDR1 MDHEN and CDR2 SYDVKM. The CDR3 spells CASTPGTSGGSSYEQYF.

The chain recombines TRBV5-1 with TRBJ2-7; TCRdb's D call of TRBD2 is untestable without DNA. The CDR3 has 15 amino acids. The germline V gene encodes CDR1 SGHRS and CDR2 YFSETQ. This CDR3 is CASSSSGAGGDEQYF.

This sequence joins TRBV19 and TRBJ1-1. From germline, CDR1 is LNHDA and CDR2 SQIVND (reference sequence). The CDR3 covers 13 residues. CDR3 region: CASSIGRGTEAFF. Full variable domain (missing parts from reference TRBV19 and TRBJ1-1): DGGITQSPKYLFRKEGQNVTLSCEQNLNHDAMYWYRQDPGQGLRLIYYSQIVNDFQKGDIAEGYSVSREKKESFPLTVTSAQKNPTAFYLCASSIGRGTEAFFGQGTRLTVV.

This chain joins TRBV10-3 and TRBJ1-5; TCRdb's D call of TRBD1 is untestable without DNA. This CDR3 has 15 amino acids. The germline gives CDR1 ENHRY, CDR2 SYGVKD. The CDR3 loop reads CAISVLGTSNQPQHF.

The genes are TRBV7-6 and TRBJ2-1; TCRdb's D call, TRBD1, is unchecked because there is no DNA. The CDR3 consists of 11 residues. CDR1 is SGHVS, CDR2 FNYEAQ, per germline. CDR3 region: CASSSTGQLFF.